Presented here are 13 T cell receptor beta chains from one specimen sequenced in a study of T cell changes during pregnancy in multiple sclerosis. Only in-frame clones appear in the TCRdb table, and some are missing; sequencing was by immunoSEQ multiplex PCR. This sample has over 20,000 clones, with about 88% found just once. This material consisted of CD4+ T cells from peripheral blood mononuclear cells, taken in the first trimester of pregnancy. These receptors came from a female donor in good health, enrolled as a control in a pregnancy study.

This sequence joins TRBV27 and TRBJ1-2; D may be TRBD1 (5 bases). Trimming removed 6 bases at V and 3 bases at J, with 11 bases between. The germline gives CDR1 MNHEY, CDR2 SMNVEV (reference sequence). This CDR3 has 13 residues. CDR3 nucleotides: TGTGCCAGCAGAGCACAGGCTTACTATGGCTACACCTTC. As protein: CASRAQAYYGYTF.

The CDR3 nucleotides read TGTGCCAGCAGCTTGACTAGCGGATTCTACAATGAGCAGTTCTTC. It translates to CASSLTSGFYNEQFF. The chain uses TRBV7-3 and TRBJ2-1; 9 bases map to TRBD2. The CDR3 is 15 residues long. Germline CDR1 and CDR2: SGHTA and FQGTGA. The J segment lost 3 bases and the V segment lost 3 bases, leaving 3 bases of the junction unmatched.

This clone appeared once. V is TRBV28 and J is TRBJ2-1; D is ambiguous. The CDR3 contains 12 residues. V lost 2 bases, J lost 16 bases, and 15 bases lay in between. Germline CDR1 and CDR2: MDHEN and SYDVKM. The CDR3 DNA follows: TGTGCCAGCAGTTTACCCCCCCTAGAAAGATTCTTC. Protein product: CASSLPPLERFF.

This clone appeared a single time. The chain couples TRBV25-1 to TRBJ2-7; 7 nucleotides align to TRBD2. The CDR3 covers 14 residues. CDR1 and CDR2 (germline): MGHDK, SYGVNS. The ends lost 6 bases at V and 4 bases at J; junction bases unmatched: 9. This CDR3 is CASRSGGFDYEQYF. CDR3 coding DNA: TGTGCCAGCAGGTCGGGAGGTTTTGATTACGAGCAGTACTTC.

In this sample, this clone turned up once. This chain connects TRBV4-2 to TRBJ2-6; no clear D. CDR3 size: 17 residues. Trimming pared 1 base from V and 0 bases from J, leaving 10 bases between. Germline V lookup: CDR1 LGHNA, CDR2 YNFKEQ. CDR3 region: CASSQVTASSGANVLTF. As DNA, the CDR3 is TGTGCCAGCAGCCAAGTTACAGCCTCCTCTGGGGCCAACGTCCTGACTTTC.

This chain connects TRBV7-2 to TRBJ2-5; the match to TRBD2 covers 10 bases. The V gene's germline CDR1 is SGHTA and CDR2 FQGNSA. CDR3 length: 15 residues. Trimming took 1 base from V and 9 from J; bases not matched to a gene: 8. The CDR3 spells CASSLESQRGGAQYF. CDR3 in DNA: TGTGCCAGCAGCTTAGAATCTCAGCGGGGGGGGGCCCAGTACTTC.

The J gene is TRBJ1-4, the V gene TRBV14; no definite D call. Germline V lookup: CDR1 SGHDN, CDR2 FVKESK. The CDR3 runs to 15 residues. Trimming cost V 8 bases and J 3 bases, with 16 bases left between them. DNA for the CDR3: TGTGCCAGCGGCCTGGTTCAGGCGCCTAATGAAAAACTGTTTTTT. Encoded protein: CASGLVQAPNEKLFF. Full variable domain (missing parts from reference TRBV14 and TRBJ1-4): EAGVTQFPSHSVIEKGQTVTLRCDPISGHDNLYWYRRVMGKEIKFLLHFVKESKQDESGMPNNRFLAERTGGTYSTLKVQPAELEDSGVYFCASGLVQAPNEKLFFGSGTQLSVL.

The rearrangement joins TRBV5-4 to TRBJ1-6; TRBD1 agrees at 9 bases. Germline loops: CDR1 SGHNT, CDR2 YYREEE (reference sequence). With V trimmed by 4 bases and J by 1 base, 6 bases remained unmatched. This CDR3 contains 17 residues. This CDR3 reads CASSAGQGRSYNSPLHF. CDR3 DNA sequence: TGTGCCAGCAGCGCCGGACAGGGGAGGTCCTATAATTCACCCCTCCACTTT.

CDR3 in amino acids: CAISDLASGVDYNEQFF. For the CDR3, the DNA is TGTGCCATCAGCGACCTAGCAAGCGGGGTCGACTACAATGAGCAGTTCTTC. This sequence joins TRBV10-3 and TRBJ2-1, with 7 positions matching TRBD2. Trimming at V came to 6 bases and at J to 3 bases, leaving 14 bases not matched to a gene. CDR1 and CDR2 (germline): ENHRY, SYGVKD. CDR3 length: 17 amino acids.

This clone came up once. The chain recombines TRBV7-3 with TRBJ2-3; 10 bases are a match to TRBD2. CDR3 length: 14 amino acids. Germline values: CDR1 SGHTA, CDR2 FQGTGA. Germline trimming cut 5 bases from V and 7 bases from J; bases unmatched to any gene: 6. The CDR3 nucleotides read TGTGCCAGCAGCCCAAAAGCGGGAGGGCATACGCAGTATTTT. Its translation: CASSPKAGGHTQYF.

The chain recombines TRBV5-1 with TRBJ2-7; D is ambiguous. The CDR3 has 15 amino acids. Germline CDR1 SGHRS, CDR2 YFSETQ. Trimming shortened V by 0 bases and J by 0 bases, and 10 bases separated the two germline ends. The CDR3 reads CASSLDPGSSYEQYF. For the CDR3, the DNA is TGCGCCAGCAGCTTGGATCCGGGTAGCTCCTACGAGCAGTACTTC.

The V call is TRBV19, the J call TRBJ1-3; weak D call: TRBD1 (5 bases). CDR3 size: 14 residues. V was cut by 3 bases and J by 2 bases, with 8 bases left in between. Germline V CDR1 and CDR2: LNHDA, SQIVND (reference sequence). The DNA of the CDR3 is TGTGCCAGTAGTATGGGGGGAACTGGAAACACCATATATTTT. Translating it yields CASSMGGTGNTIYF. The full variable domain, completed using reference TRBV19 and TRBJ1-3, is DGGITQSPKYLFRKEGQNVTLSCEQNLNHDAMYWYRQDPGQGLRLIYYSQIVNDFQKGDIAEGYSVSREKKESFPLTVTSAQKNPTAFYLCASSMGGTGNTIYFGEGSWLTVV.

For the CDR3, the DNA is TGTGCCATCAGACAACCTCCGGGACTAGCGGGAGGGCCGAACACCGGGGAGCTGTTTTTT. This sequence encodes CAIRQPPGLAGGPNTGELFF. This rearrangement joins TRBV10-3 to TRBJ2-2, with TRBD2 matching over 16 bases. This CDR3 is built from 20 residues. With 6 bases clipped from V and 0 bases from J, the junction kept 10 bases outside the gene matches. Germline V gene sequence: CDR1 ENHRY, CDR2 SYGVKD.